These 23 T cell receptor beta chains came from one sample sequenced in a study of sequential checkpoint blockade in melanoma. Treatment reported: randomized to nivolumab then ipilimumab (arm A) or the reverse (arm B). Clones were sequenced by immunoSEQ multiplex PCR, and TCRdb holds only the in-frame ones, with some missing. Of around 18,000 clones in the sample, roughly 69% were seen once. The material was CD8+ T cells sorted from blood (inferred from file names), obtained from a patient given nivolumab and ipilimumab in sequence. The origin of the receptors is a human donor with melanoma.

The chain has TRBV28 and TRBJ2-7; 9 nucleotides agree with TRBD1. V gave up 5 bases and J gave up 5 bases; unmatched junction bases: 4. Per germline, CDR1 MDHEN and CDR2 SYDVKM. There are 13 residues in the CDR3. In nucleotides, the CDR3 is TGTGCCAGCAGTCCACGACAGGGGGACGAGCAGTACTTC. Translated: CASSPRQGDEQYF.

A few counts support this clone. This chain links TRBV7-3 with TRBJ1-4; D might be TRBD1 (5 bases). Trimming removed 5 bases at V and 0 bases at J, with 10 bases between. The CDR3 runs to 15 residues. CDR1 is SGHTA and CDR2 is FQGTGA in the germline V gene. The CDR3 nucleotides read TGTGCCAGCAGCGCCCAGACAGCAACTAATGAAAAACTGTTTTTT. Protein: CASSAQTATNEKLFF.

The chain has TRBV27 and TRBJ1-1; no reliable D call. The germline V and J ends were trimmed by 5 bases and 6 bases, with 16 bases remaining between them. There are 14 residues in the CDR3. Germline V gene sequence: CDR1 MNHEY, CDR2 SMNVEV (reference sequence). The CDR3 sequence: CASSQKQWRAEAFF. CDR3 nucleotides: TGTGCCAGCAGTCAGAAACAGTGGAGGGCTGAAGCTTTCTTT.

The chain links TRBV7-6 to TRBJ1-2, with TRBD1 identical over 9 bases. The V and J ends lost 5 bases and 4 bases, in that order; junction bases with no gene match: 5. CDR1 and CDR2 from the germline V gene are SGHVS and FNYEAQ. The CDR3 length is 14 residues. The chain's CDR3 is CASSPGQGGYGYTF. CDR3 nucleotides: TGTGCCAGCAGCCCGGGACAGGGAGGCTATGGCTACACCTTC.

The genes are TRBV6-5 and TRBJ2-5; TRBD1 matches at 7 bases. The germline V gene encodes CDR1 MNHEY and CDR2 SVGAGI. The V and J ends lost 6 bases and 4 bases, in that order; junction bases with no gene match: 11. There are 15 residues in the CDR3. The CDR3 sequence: CASSQPRTGRETQYF. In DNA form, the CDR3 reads TGTGCCAGCAGCCAGCCTCGGACAGGTCGAGAGACCCAGTACTTC.

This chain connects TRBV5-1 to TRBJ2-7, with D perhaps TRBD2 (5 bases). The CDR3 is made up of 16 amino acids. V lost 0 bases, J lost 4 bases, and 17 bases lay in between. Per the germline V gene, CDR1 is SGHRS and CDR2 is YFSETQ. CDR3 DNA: TGCGCCAGCAGCTTGGCCGCGGGCCGGCTGTCATACGAGCAGTACTTC. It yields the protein CASSLAAGRLSYEQYF.

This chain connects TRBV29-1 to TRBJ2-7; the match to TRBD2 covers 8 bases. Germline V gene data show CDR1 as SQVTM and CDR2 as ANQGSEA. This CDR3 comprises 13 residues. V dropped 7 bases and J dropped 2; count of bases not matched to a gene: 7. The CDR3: CSAHSGTPYEQYF. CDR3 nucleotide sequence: TGCAGCGCCCATAGCGGGACACCCTACGAGCAGTACTTC.

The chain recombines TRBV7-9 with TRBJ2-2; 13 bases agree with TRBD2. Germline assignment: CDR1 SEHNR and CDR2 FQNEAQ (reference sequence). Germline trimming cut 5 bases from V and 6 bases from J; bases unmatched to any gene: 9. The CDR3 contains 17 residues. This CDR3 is CASSPGLAGIISGELFF. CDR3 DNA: TGTGCCAGCAGCCCGGGACTAGCGGGAATTATCTCCGGGGAGCTGTTTTTT.

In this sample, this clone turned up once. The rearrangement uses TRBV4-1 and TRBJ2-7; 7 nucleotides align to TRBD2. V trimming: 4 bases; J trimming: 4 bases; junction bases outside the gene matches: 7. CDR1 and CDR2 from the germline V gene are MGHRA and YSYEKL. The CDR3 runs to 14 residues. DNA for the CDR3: TGCGCCAGCAGCCTCTGGGGGGGAAAATACGAGCAGTACTTC. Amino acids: CASSLWGGKYEQYF.

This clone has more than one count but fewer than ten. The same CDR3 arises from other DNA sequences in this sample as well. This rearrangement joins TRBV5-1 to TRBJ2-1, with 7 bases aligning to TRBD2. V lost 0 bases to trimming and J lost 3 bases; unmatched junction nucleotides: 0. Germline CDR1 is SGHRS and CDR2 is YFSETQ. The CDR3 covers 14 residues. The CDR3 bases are TGCGCCAGCAGCTTGGGCGGGGGCTACAATGAGCAGTTCTTC. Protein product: CASSLGGGYNEQFF.

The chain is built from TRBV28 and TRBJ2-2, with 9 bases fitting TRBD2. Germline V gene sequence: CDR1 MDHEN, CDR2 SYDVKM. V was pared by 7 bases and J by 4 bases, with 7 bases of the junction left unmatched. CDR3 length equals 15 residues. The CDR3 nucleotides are TGTGCCAGCACCTTACTAGCGGGCCCCACCGGGGAGCTGTTTTTT. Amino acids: CASTLLAGPTGELFF.

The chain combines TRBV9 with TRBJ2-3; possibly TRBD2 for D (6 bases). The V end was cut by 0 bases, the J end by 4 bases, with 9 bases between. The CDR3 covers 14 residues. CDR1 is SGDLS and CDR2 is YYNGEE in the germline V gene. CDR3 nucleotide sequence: TGTGCCAGCAGCGTAGCTGGGACTTCAGATACGCAGTATTTT. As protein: CASSVAGTSDTQYF.

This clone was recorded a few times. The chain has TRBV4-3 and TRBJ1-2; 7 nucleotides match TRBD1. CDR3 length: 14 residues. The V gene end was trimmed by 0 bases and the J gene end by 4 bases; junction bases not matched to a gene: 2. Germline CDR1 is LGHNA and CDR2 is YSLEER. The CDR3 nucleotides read TGCGCCAGCAGCCAAGATTACAGGGGCTATGGCTACACCTTC. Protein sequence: CASSQDYRGYGYTF.

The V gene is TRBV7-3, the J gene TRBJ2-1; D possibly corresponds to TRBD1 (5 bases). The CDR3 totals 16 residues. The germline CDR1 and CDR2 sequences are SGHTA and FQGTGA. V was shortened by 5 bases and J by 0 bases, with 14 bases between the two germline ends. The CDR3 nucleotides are TGTGCCAGCAGCCAAGGGGTCTATACCTCCTACAATGAGCAGTTCTTC. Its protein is CASSQGVYTSYNEQFF.

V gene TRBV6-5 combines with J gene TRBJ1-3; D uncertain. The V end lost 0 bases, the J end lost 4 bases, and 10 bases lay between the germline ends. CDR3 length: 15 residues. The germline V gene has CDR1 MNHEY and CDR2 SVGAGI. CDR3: CASSYSSGIGNTIYF. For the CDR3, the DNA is TGTGCCAGCAGTTACTCGAGCGGGATCGGAAACACCATATATTTT.

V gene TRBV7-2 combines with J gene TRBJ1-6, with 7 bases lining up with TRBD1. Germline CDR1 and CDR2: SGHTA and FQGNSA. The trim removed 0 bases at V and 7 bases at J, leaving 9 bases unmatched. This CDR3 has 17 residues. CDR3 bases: TGTGCCAGCAGCTTAGCGGTAACAGGGGAAGGCAATTCACCCCTCCACTTT. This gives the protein CASSLAVTGEGNSPLHF.

The chain's CDR3 is CASGLWEGRNIQYF. Written as DNA, the CDR3 is TGTGCCAGCGGCTTATGGGAGGGAAGGAACATTCAGTACTTC. The chain carries TRBV27 and TRBJ2-4, with 7 bases fitting TRBD2. Losses at the gene ends were 8 bases for V and 7 bases for J; bases not matched to a gene: 11. Germline V gene lookup returns CDR1 MNHEY and CDR2 SMNVEV (reference sequence). This CDR3 contains 14 residues.

CDR3 sequence: CASSVAGQGIYEQYF. The CDR3, as DNA: TGTGCCAGCAGCGTAGCGGGACAGGGGATCTACGAGCAGTACTTC. This chain uses TRBV9 with TRBJ2-7; TRBD1 matches 10 bases. V lost 0 bases, J lost 3 bases, and 3 bases stayed unmatched. CDR3 size: 15 residues. Germline V gene sequence: CDR1 SGDLS, CDR2 YYNGEE. Drawing the rest from reference TRBV9 and TRBJ2-7, the complete variable domain is DSGVTQTPKHLITATGQRVTLRCSPRSGDLSVYWYQQSLDQGLQFLIQYYNGEERAKGNILERFSAQQFPDLHSELNLSSLELGDSALYFCASSVAGQGIYEQYFGPGTRLTVT.

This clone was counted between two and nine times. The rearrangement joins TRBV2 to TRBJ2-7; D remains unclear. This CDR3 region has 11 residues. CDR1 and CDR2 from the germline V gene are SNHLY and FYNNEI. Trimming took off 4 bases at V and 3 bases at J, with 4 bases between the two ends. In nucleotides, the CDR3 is TGTGCCAGCAGTGTCGGCTACGAGCAGTACTTC. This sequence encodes CASSVGYEQYF.

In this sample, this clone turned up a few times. The chain's CDR3 is CATDGGYVYTEAFF. The CDR3 bases are TGTGCCACCGACGGGGGGTATGTGTACACTGAAGCTTTCTTT. The chain has TRBV7-9 and TRBJ1-1, with D perhaps matching TRBD1 (5 bases). The V gene lost 10 bases and the J gene lost 3 bases, with 18 bases spanning the gap. Germline V gives CDR1 SEHNR, CDR2 FQNEAQ (reference sequence). CDR3 length: 14 residues.

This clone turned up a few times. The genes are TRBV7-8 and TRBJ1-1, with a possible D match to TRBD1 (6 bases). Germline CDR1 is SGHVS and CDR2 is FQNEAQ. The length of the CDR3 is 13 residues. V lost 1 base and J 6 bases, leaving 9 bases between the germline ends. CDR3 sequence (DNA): TGTGCCAGCAGCTTAGGGACAGTATCTGAAGCTTTCTTT. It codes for CASSLGTVSEAFF.

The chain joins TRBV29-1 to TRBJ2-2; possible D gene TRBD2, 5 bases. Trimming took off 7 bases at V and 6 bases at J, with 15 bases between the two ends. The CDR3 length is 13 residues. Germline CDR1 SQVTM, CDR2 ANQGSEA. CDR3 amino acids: CSGRRDPPGELFF. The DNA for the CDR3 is TGCAGCGGTCGCCGGGATCCCCCCGGGGAGCTGTTTTTT.

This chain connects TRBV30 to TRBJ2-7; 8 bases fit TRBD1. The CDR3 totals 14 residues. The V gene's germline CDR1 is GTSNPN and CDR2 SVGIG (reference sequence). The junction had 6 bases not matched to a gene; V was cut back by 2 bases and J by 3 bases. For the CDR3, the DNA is TGTGCCTGGAGTCCCGGGACAGGAGACTACGAGCAGTACTTC. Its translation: CAWSPGTGDYEQYF.